This entry lists 24 T cell receptor beta chains sequenced from one sample in a study of Ad26.COV2.S vaccination and SARS-CoV-2 variants. Clones were sequenced by immunoSEQ multiplex PCR, and TCRdb holds only the in-frame ones, with some missing. The table shows over 400,000 clones, with 90% occurring only once. Treatment specified: 15 to 20 received Ad26.COV2.S at low or high dose, single or two shots; 5 received placebo; per-sample allocation not given. It was on day 63 after the first vaccine or placebo injection that samples were taken. The specimen comprised peripheral blood, sampled in a trial of Ad26.COV2.S vaccine versus placebo. The receptors originated from a person aged 18-60 years who received the Ad26.COV2.S COVID-19 vaccine or a placebo.

V is TRBV6-2 or TRBV6-3 and J is TRBJ1-3; D ambiguous. CDR1 and CDR2 from the germline V gene are MNHEY and SVGEGT. The CDR3 has 14 amino acids. Trimming shortened V by 5 bases and J by 0 bases, and 8 bases separated the two germline ends. CDR3 sequence: CASSGVSSGNTIYF. The CDR3 region has the DNA TGTGCCAGCAGTGGCGTCTCCTCTGGAAACACCATATATTTT.

J is TRBJ2-7 and V is TRBV19, with D possibly being TRBD1 (7 bases). The CDR3 runs 14 residues. V lost 3 bases and J 2 bases, leaving 11 bases between the germline ends. Germline CDR1 and CDR2: LNHDA and SQIVND (reference sequence). CDR3 protein: CASSISGGTYEQYF. CDR3 in DNA: TGTGCCAGTAGTATTTCAGGGGGGACCTACGAGCAGTACTTC.

As DNA, the CDR3 is TGTGCCATCCGGGACTCCGGGACTCGAGAGACCCAGTACTTC. It specifies CAIRDSGTRETQYF. V is TRBV28 and J is TRBJ2-5, with a tentative D call TRBD2 (6 bases). The germline V gene has CDR1 MDHEN and CDR2 SYDVKM. V lost 10 bases to trimming and J lost 4 bases, with 19 bases between them. The CDR3 sequence is 14 residues long. The entire variable domain, with the rest obtained from reference TRBV28 and TRBJ2-5, is as follows: DVKVTQSSRYLVKRTGEKVFLECVQDMDHENMFWYRQDPGLGLRLIYFSYDVKMKEKGDIPEGYSVSREKKERFSLILESASTNQTSMYLCAIRDSGTRETQYFGPGTRLLVL.

This chain joins TRBV5-6 and TRBJ2-7, with D maybe TRBD1 (5 bases). V lost 4 bases and J 4 bases, leaving 18 bases between the germline ends. The CDR3 length is 15 residues. The germline CDR1 and CDR2 sequences are SGHDT and YYEEEE. CDR3 loop: CASSTPTENPYEQYF. The CDR3 bases are TGTGCCAGCAGCACCCCGACAGAAAATCCTTACGAGCAGTACTTC.

CDR3 nucleotides: TGTGCCAGTGTGCCCGGGGGAAGCAATCAGCCCCAGCATTTT. Translation gives CASVPGGSNQPQHF. V is TRBV2 and J is TRBJ1-5, with a possible D match to TRBD1 (5 bases). CDR1 is SNHLY, CDR2 FYNNEI, per germline. The CDR3 runs 14 residues. The ends were cut back, 9 bases at V and 1 base at J, with 13 bases in the middle.

The chain employs TRBV5-4 and TRBJ2-7, with D possibly called TRBD1 or TRBD2 (6 bases each). V was pared by 4 bases and J by 0 bases, with 17 bases between. This CDR3 comprises 16 residues. Germline assignment: CDR1 SGHNT and CDR2 YYREEE (reference sequence). The CDR3, as DNA: TGTGCCAGCAGCCTGGGGGCGGCGGGGAGCTCCTACGAGCAGTACTTC. It translates to CASSLGAAGSSYEQYF.

This clone has just a few counts. V and J are TRBV12-3 or TRBV12-4 and TRBJ2-2; no clear D gene. Deletions cut 6 bases from V and 3 bases from J, with 5 bases between. The length of the CDR3 is 12 residues. This chain's CDR3 is CASRQYTGELFF. For the CDR3, the DNA is TGTGCCAGCAGGCAGTACACCGGGGAGCTGTTTTTT.

The chain links TRBV24-1 to TRBJ1-1, with D possibly TRBD1 on 5 matching bases. V was clipped by 3 bases and J by 4 bases, with 8 bases between them. Germline values: CDR1 KGHDR, CDR2 SFDVKD. The CDR3 totals 13 residues. The chain's CDR3 is CATSDLGGTEAFF. DNA of the CDR3: TGTGCCACCAGTGATCTGGGGGGCACTGAAGCTTTCTTT.

This CDR3 is CASSSSGRYTGELFF. CDR3 nucleotides: TGTGCCAGCAGCTCTAGCGGGAGATACACCGGGGAGCTGTTTTTT. The chain carries TRBV7-2 and TRBJ2-2, with TRBD2 matching 10 bases. The germline V gene has CDR1 SGHTA and CDR2 FQGNSA. The V and J ends lost 4 bases and 3 bases, in that order; junction bases with no gene match: 2. This CDR3 has 15 amino acids.

This chain uses TRBV24-1 with TRBJ2-7; 7 positions match TRBD1. This CDR3 contains 16 residues. The germline V gene has CDR1 KGHDR and CDR2 SFDVKD. V shed 4 bases and J 2 bases; nucleotides not matched to a gene: 10. In DNA form, the CDR3 reads TGTGCCACCAGTGACTCCCGGGACAGCCAAACCTACGAGCAGTACTTC. This codes for CATSDSRDSQTYEQYF.

The V and J genes are TRBV11-2 and TRBJ1-1, with D tentatively TRBD1 (5 bases). The CDR3 contains 16 residues. V lost 5 bases and J lost 6, with 22 bases in between. The V gene's germline CDR1 is SGHAT and CDR2 FQNNGV. The CDR3 spells CASSLGVGGKGAEAFF. CDR3 nucleotide sequence: TGTGCCAGCAGCCTGGGAGTGGGGGGGAAAGGTGCTGAAGCTTTCTTT.

The chain links TRBV24-1 to TRBJ1-1; TRBD1 aligns across 10 bases. V was pared by 3 bases and J by 4 bases, with 4 bases of the junction left unmatched. This CDR3 is built from 15 residues. CDR1 and CDR2 (germline): KGHDR, SFDVKD. This CDR3 is CATSDARTGGTEAFF. The CDR3 nucleotides are TGTGCCACCAGTGATGCAAGGACAGGGGGCACTGAAGCTTTCTTT.

V usage is TRBV5-4 and J usage is TRBJ2-2, with D hard to call. The CDR3 is 14 amino acids. V lost 5 bases and J lost 1, with 9 bases in between. The germline gives CDR1 SGHNT, CDR2 YYREEE (reference sequence). The CDR3 DNA reads as TGTGCCAGCAGATTCACAGAGAACACCGGGGAGCTGTTTTTT. This codes for CASRFTENTGELFF.

V and J are TRBV25-1 and TRBJ2-7; the D call may be TRBD1 or TRBD2 (5 bases each). Germline CDR1 and CDR2: MGHDK and SYGVNS. The V end lost 4 bases, the J end lost 2 bases, and 12 bases lay between the germline ends. The length of the CDR3 is 14 residues. DNA of the CDR3: TGTGCCAGCAGTGGTTCGGGGCTTACCTACGAGCAGTACTTC. Its protein product is CASSGSGLTYEQYF.

With regard to this clone: Additional DNA sequences in this sample encode the identical CDR3. The genes are TRBV7-9 and TRBJ2-2, with D possibly called TRBD1 or TRBD2 (7 bases each). The V gene's germline CDR1 is SEHNR and CDR2 FQNEAQ (reference sequence). The CDR3 runs to 15 residues. V was clipped by 5 bases and J by 2 bases, with 12 bases between them. CDR3 sequence (DNA): TGTGCCAGCAGCCCCAGGGGGGGCAACACCGGGGAGCTGTTTTTT. As protein: CASSPRGGNTGELFF.

This chain joins TRBV5-1 and TRBJ2-1, with 8 bases lining up with TRBD2. The ends lost 8 bases at V and 2 bases at J; junction bases unmatched: 9. This CDR3 is 15 amino acids long. Germline V lookup: CDR1 SGHRS, CDR2 YFSETQ. Here the CDR3 reads CASSTGTRAYNEQFF. CDR3 in DNA: TGCGCCAGTTCAACGGGGACTAGAGCCTACAATGAGCAGTTCTTC.

This rearrangement joins TRBV27 to TRBJ2-1; unclear D gene. From germline, CDR1 is MNHEY and CDR2 SMNVEV (reference sequence). The CDR3 sequence is 12 residues long. Trimming pared 4 bases from V and 5 bases from J, leaving 6 bases between. DNA for the CDR3: TGTGCCAGCAGTTCTAAAAACAATGAGCAGTTCTTC. It codes for CASSSKNNEQFF.

The genes are TRBV5-4 and TRBJ2-7; 12 bases agree with TRBD2. The CDR3 consists of 15 residues. V shed 3 bases, J shed 6 bases, and the junction held 7 bases outside the gene matches. Per germline, CDR1 SGHNT and CDR2 YYREEE (reference sequence). CDR3 loop: CASSSLTSGRLEQYF. The CDR3 DNA reads as TGTGCCAGCAGCTCCCTGACTAGCGGGAGACTCGAGCAGTACTTC. Full variable domain (outside the CDR3, taken from reference TRBV5-4 and TRBJ2-7): ETGVTQSPTHLIKTRGQQVTLRCSSQSGHNTVSWYQQALGQGPQFIFQYYREEENGRGNFPPRFSGLQFPNYSSELNVNALELDDSALYLCASSSLTSGRLEQYFGPGTRLTVT.

CDR3: CASSLVPGRTPGAYNEQFF. The CDR3 DNA sequence: TGTGCCAGCAGCTTAGTCCCCGGACGGACGCCCGGAGCCTACAATGAGCAGTTCTTC. This chain uses TRBV11-2 with TRBJ2-1; the D is unclear. The CDR3 covers 19 residues. Germline lookup yields CDR1 SGHAT and CDR2 FQNNGV. V lost 1 base and J 2 bases, leaving 21 bases between the germline ends.

The CDR3 reads CASSLSMGRPSYNEQFF. In nucleotides, the CDR3 is TGTGCCAGCAGCTTAAGTATGGGACGCCCCTCCTACAATGAGCAGTTCTTC. The rearrangement uses TRBV11-2 and TRBJ2-1; possibly TRBD1 or TRBD2 for D (5 bases each). The germline V and J ends were trimmed by 2 bases and 0 bases, with 14 bases remaining between them. CDR1 SGHAT and CDR2 FQNNGV come from the germline V gene. The CDR3 runs to 17 residues.

The chain joins TRBV6-2 or TRBV6-3 to TRBJ1-1; D unclear. V was cut by 7 bases and J by 4 bases, with 16 bases left in between. This CDR3 is 14 amino acids long. CDR1 is MNHEY and CDR2 is SVGEGT in the germline V gene. CDR3 residues: CASTPNFGFTEAFF. As DNA, the CDR3 is TGTGCCAGCACCCCGAATTTTGGTTTCACTGAAGCTTTCTTT.

The rearrangement uses TRBV7-8 and TRBJ1-5, with D unresolved. This CDR3 is 14 amino acids long. The germline CDR1 and CDR2 sequences are SGHVS and FQNEAQ. V lost 1 base and J 3 bases, leaving 7 bases between the germline ends. The CDR3 here is CASSLGAPNQPQHF. For the CDR3, the DNA is TGTGCCAGCAGCTTAGGGGCTCCCAATCAGCCCCAGCATTTT.

This clone appeared a single time. This chain connects TRBV18 to TRBJ2-7; D perhaps matches TRBD1 (6 bases). CDR1 and CDR2 (germline): KGHSH, LQKENI. Trimming removed 5 bases at V and 0 bases at J, with 14 bases between. This CDR3 region has 15 residues. The CDR3 is CASSEQGETSYEQYF. CDR3 in DNA: TGTGCCAGCTCAGAACAGGGCGAGACCTCCTACGAGCAGTACTTC.

This clone has just one count. The rearrangement uses TRBV7-6 and TRBJ2-1, with TRBD2 identical over 14 bases. V lost 5 bases and J lost 3; bases outside the gene matches: 15. The CDR3 covers 20 residues. Per germline, CDR1 SGHVS and CDR2 FNYEAQ. CDR3 sequence reads: CASSPRAGTSGREDYNEQFF. CDR3 nucleotides: TGTGCCAGCAGCCCAAGGGCCGGGACTAGCGGGAGAGAAGACTACAATGAGCAGTTCTTC.